This TCR beta chain was recovered during a study of shared clonotypes between healthy human individuals (dated by TCRdb to about 2020). Background for the entire study: Two women and a few men aged 18 to 49 years were included in the cohort. For each donor, three plates each were used for CD4 naive and CD4 memory, two plates were used for CD8 naive, and one plate was used for CD8 memory. Blood TCR repertoires of roughly 5 healthy adults were deeply sequenced to estimate repertoire size and the extent of clonotype sharing between individuals. Different laboratories and diverse techniques were used to prepare libraries and sequence TCR repertoires, to increase sequencing depth and limit assay-specific biases. Per donor, leukapheresis produced somewhere between about 0.94 and 10 billion PBMCs. Beyond this particular receptor, the publication reports: Larger estimated clonotype richness was generally found for naive subsets than for memory subsets. The small number of donors limited the genetic and exposure-history diversity represented. Incomplete sequencing was indicated by rarefaction of sorted-subset datasets, despite the large sequencing depth. Sharing across several donors was observed for roughly 5% of naive CD4, over 3% of naive CD8, 2.3% of memory CD4, and over 0.3% of memory CD8 clonotypes. Sampling was limited to blood, and TCR repertoires in tissue likely differ from TCR repertoires in blood. Clonotypes shared by all four sorted-subset donors showed higher generation probabilities than non-shared clonotypes. Pairwise subsampling led to the expectation that sequencing depth would affect the degree of clonotype sharing among donors.

Using the deep immunoSEQ assay, TCR CDR3 regions were amplified from genomic DNA by multiplex PCR. For each cell subset, the extracted genomic DNA was distributed evenly across all wells of several immunoSEQ 96-well plates, and each plate served as one replicate. Each replicate PCR for sorted subsets received around 200 ng genomic DNA, equal to about 30,000 T cell genomes. Purified libraries were quantified with a Qubit 3.0 fluorometer, sized on a Bioanalyzer 2100, and re-quantified with the KAPA Library Quantification kit. Each immunoSEQ 96-well plate was sequenced on its own single-read 150-cycle Illumina NextSeq 550 flow cell. In the paper's pipeline: Because the immunoSEQ output held only junctional sequences and lacked quality scores, the filtering could not match the filtering applied to full-length reads. Sequences were annotated with PyIR, a Python wrapper for IgBLAST v1.9, and V/J genes and CDR3 were assigned using IMGT germline references. Reads were filtered out if the reads had weak V/J assignments (E-value above 1e-6), no CDR3, stop codons, out-of-frame junctions, or ambiguous translated residues. A V3J clonotype was defined by an identical inferred V gene, J gene, and CDR3 amino acid sequence. Percentage overlap between repertoires was computed as shared unique clonotypes divided by the size of the smaller repertoire. Richness of each repertoire was evaluated using RTK rarefaction, the Chao1 estimator, and Recon v2.1 estimates of unobserved clonotypes. Generation probabilities were computed with OLGA for all TCRbeta clonotypes obtained by the gDNA method from several donors. The table was pulled from immuneACCESS by TCRdb, which kept in-frame rearrangements only. Such tables lose some clones; where checked, under half of the loss comes from unresolved V genes, and the rest has no known cause. The D gene and trimming were derived from the DNA, and the V and J assignments and clone size from that table. The sample profile shows approximately 2,200,000 clones; more than 85% of them were found once. More than 1.5% of the sample is in the top ten clones.

The CDR3 goes from the cysteine to the phenylalanine over 13 residues. The only DNA kept is the CDR3, 39 bases in frame from the first base. CDR1 LNHNV and CDR2 YYDKDF were looked up in the germline V gene (reference sequence). The V end loses 3 bases and the J end loses 7 bases, and a stretch of 12 bases separates them. Points on this clone: Its antigen is currently not known. Nothing much larger sits one base from this clone, and base qualities are not available.

CD8 naive samples were obtained by positive selection for CCR7 among CD45RO-negative cells, yielding a CD45RA+CCR7+ population from which TemRA cells were excluded. Donors were healthy HIV-negative adults with no recently reported acute infections or vaccinations. Only Caucasian adults living in Nashville, Tennessee, USA were represented among the donors. After blood collection by leukapheresis, PBMCs were isolated using Ficoll-Histopaque density gradient centrifugation and then cryopreserved in the vapor phase of liquid nitrogen. Analytical flow cytometry was used to check the purity and quantity of each magnetically sorted T cell population. Genomic DNA was isolated from each sorted fraction and quantified by UV absorbance on a Nanodrop 2000c.

The sequenced sample consisted of naive CD8+ T cells from PBMCs. What this sample's cell subset or site label stands for: CD45RA+CCR7+. This sequence was found in a man younger than 35 in good health. Some clones in this sample may be carry-over from other donors' samples. The V gene is TRBV15 and the J gene is TRBJ1-2, and perhaps TRBD1 as D gene, on 6 matching bases. The DNA sequence follows: TGTGCCACCAGCAGTTTGGGGGCGGGTGGCTACACCTTC. This is translated as CATSSLGAGGYTF.